Each of the 31 T cell receptor beta chains below was sequenced from the same sample in a study of early T cells in non-severe SARS-CoV-2 infection. TCRdb analysed the 5' RACE reads with MiXCR anew, one entry per CDR3 protein. The sample contains 55,000 to 75,000 distinct CDR3 sequences, approximately 12% of which appear only once. Sequencing used whole blood. All receptors derive from an adult who was a healthcare worker with PCR-confirmed SARS-CoV-2 infection or an uninfected control (not recorded which).

The chain recombines TRBV7-2 with TRBJ2-1, with TRBD2 matching over 9 bases. The CDR3 contains 16 residues. Germline values: CDR1 SGHTA, CDR2 FQGNSA. V was clipped by 2 bases and J by 4 bases; unmatched bases: 6. CDR3 bases: TGTGCCAGCAGCTTAATAGCGGGAGTGGGGTACAATGAGCAGTTCTTC. The encoded protein is CASSLIAGVGYNEQFF.

There are a few counts of this clonotype. The V gene is TRBV30, the J gene TRBJ2-5; maybe TRBD2 (5 bases). Trimming cost V 4 bases and J 0 bases, with 6 bases left between them. The germline V gene has CDR1 GTSNPN and CDR2 SVGIG (reference sequence). The CDR3 runs 12 residues. For the CDR3, the DNA is TGTGCCTGGACTAGCAACCAAGAGACCCAGTACTTC. This gives the protein CAWTSNQETQYF.

This clonotype appeared a few times. This chain connects TRBV20-1 to TRBJ1-1; D call uncertain. CDR3 length equals 13 residues. In germline, CDR1 is DFQATT, CDR2 SNEGSKA (reference sequence). V lost 1 base and J lost 3, with 9 bases in between. The CDR3 region is CSARVRDYTEAFF. CDR3 DNA sequence: TGCAGTGCTAGAGTCCGGGATTACACTGAAGCTTTCTTT.

This chain connects TRBV11-2 to TRBJ2-2; 8 bases map to TRBD2. This CDR3 region has 16 residues. J was trimmed by 6 bases and V by 5 bases; bases with no gene match: 11. Germline V gives CDR1 SGHAT, CDR2 FQNNGV. CDR3 sequence reads: CASSPGVAGRAGELFF. The CDR3 nucleotides are TGTGCCAGCAGCCCTGGGGTAGCGGGAAGGGCCGGGGAGCTGTTTTTT.

The chain employs TRBV7-2 and TRBJ2-5; possible D gene TRBD2, 6 bases. V dropped 6 bases and J dropped 4 bases, with 15 bases sitting between them. Germline V gene lookup returns CDR1 SGHTA and CDR2 FQGNSA. The CDR3 spans 14 residues. The CDR3: CASSRRGLGETQYF. The CDR3 coding sequence is TGTGCCAGCAGTAGACGGGGACTCGGAGAGACCCAGTACTTC.

The table lists this clonotype with many counts. This chain uses TRBV10-3 with TRBJ2-7; no definite D call. This CDR3 spans 12 amino acids. Trimming shortened V by 7 bases and J by 4 bases, and 11 bases separated the two germline ends. Germline values: CDR1 ENHRY, CDR2 SYGVKD. The CDR3 protein is CAIKDGPYEQYF. CDR3 nucleotides: TGTGCCATCAAGGACGGTCCTTACGAGCAGTACTTC.

This clonotype was recorded at least ten times. The chain carries TRBV20-1 and TRBJ2-5; 9 positions agree with TRBD2. V was clipped by 4 bases and J by 4 bases; unmatched bases: 10. CDR3 size: 15 residues. Germline V gene lookup returns CDR1 DFQATT and CDR2 SNEGSKA (reference sequence). DNA for the CDR3: TGCAGTGCTACCCGACTAGCGGAGGGGGGAGAGACCCAGTACTTC. This encodes CSATRLAEGGETQYF.

V usage is TRBV28 and J usage is TRBJ2-4; a possible D gene is TRBD1 (5 bases). The V end was cut by 5 bases, the J end by 3 bases, with 11 bases between. This CDR3 is 14 amino acids long. Germline-derived CDR1 and CDR2 are MDHEN and SYDVKM. Written as DNA, the CDR3 is TGTGCCAGCAGTCCCGGACAAAGCAAAAACATTCAGTACTTC. It specifies CASSPGQSKNIQYF.

Ten or more counts support this clonotype. This chain connects TRBV9 to TRBJ1-1; the D is unclear. Trimming shortened V by 0 bases and J by 1 base, and 4 bases separated the two germline ends. The length of the CDR3 is 13 residues. Per germline, CDR1 SGDLS and CDR2 YYNGEE. In nucleotides, the CDR3 is TGTGCCAGCAGCGTAGACAGGAACACTGAAGCTTTCTTT. This gives the protein CASSVDRNTEAFF.

This clonotype was recorded a few times. The chain couples TRBV7-6 to TRBJ2-7; D is possibly TRBD1 (5 bases). The CDR3 consists of 16 residues. Trimming cost V 3 bases and J 5 bases, with 20 bases left between them. Germline V CDR1 and CDR2: SGHVS, FNYEAQ. In DNA, the CDR3 is TGTGCCAGCAGCTTTTCCCCCCCCAGGGAAAACAACGAGCAGTACTTC. The encoded protein is CASSFSPPRENNEQYF.

There are many counts of this clonotype. The chain combines TRBV12-3 or TRBV12-4 with TRBJ2-2; a possible D gene is TRBD2 (6 bases). The CDR3 runs 14 residues. V lost 6 bases and J lost 6, with 14 bases in between. CDR3: CASRSGLQSGELFF. In DNA form, the CDR3 reads TGTGCCAGCAGATCGGGACTGCAATCCGGGGAGCTGTTTTTT.

This clonotype has ten or more counts. The chain couples TRBV5-1 to TRBJ2-7; the match to TRBD1 covers 11 bases. The CDR3 covers 16 residues. The germline CDR1 and CDR2 sequences are SGHRS and YFSETQ. Trimming cost V 1 base and J 2 bases; bases outside gene matches: 5. Here the CDR3 reads CASSLSPGQGAYEQYF. The CDR3 DNA follows: TGCGCCAGCAGCTTGTCTCCGGGACAGGGGGCCTACGAGCAGTACTTC.

This clonotype has ten or more counts. This chain connects TRBV7-3 to TRBJ2-1; 13 nucleotides agree with TRBD2. V lost 5 bases to trimming and J lost 5 bases; unmatched junction nucleotides: 15. Germline loops: CDR1 SGHTA, CDR2 FQGTGA. The CDR3 length is 19 residues. CDR3 loop: CASSPAIMGLAGSNNEQFF. The DNA of the CDR3 is TGTGCCAGCAGCCCAGCTATTATGGGACTAGCGGGGTCCAACAATGAGCAGTTCTTC.

This clonotype was detected only a few times. The chain joins TRBV11-2 to TRBJ2-1; 12 bases match TRBD2. Trimming took 8 bases from V and 8 from J; bases not matched to a gene: 13. The germline CDR1 and CDR2 sequences are SGHAT and FQNNGV. The CDR3 is 16 amino acids. In DNA, the CDR3 is TGTGCCAGCGGTCCCGGGACTAGCGGGTTAGGGGATGAGCAGTTCTTC. This sequence encodes CASGPGTSGLGDEQFF.

This clonotype came up many times. This rearrangement joins TRBV28 to TRBJ2-1; TRBD2 matches 8 bases. This CDR3 comprises 15 residues. The V segment lost 5 bases and the J segment 1 base; nucleotides outside the gene matches: 4. Germline values: CDR1 MDHEN, CDR2 SYDVKM. The CDR3 reads CASSPLAVSYNEQFF. DNA of the CDR3: TGTGCCAGCAGTCCACTAGCGGTTTCCTACAATGAGCAGTTCTTC.

Concerning this clonotype itself: This may come from a read error, since a much larger clone is one base off. This chain connects TRBV7-9 to TRBJ2-7, with 13 bases lining up with TRBD2. CDR1 is SEHNR, CDR2 FQNEAQ, per germline (reference sequence). The CDR3 has 17 residues. J gave up 0 bases and V 6 bases, and 8 bases lay outside the gene matches. The CDR3 sequence is CASRSGTSGDSSYEQYF. The CDR3 DNA reads TGTGCCAGCAGGTCCGGGACTAGCGGGGATAGCTCCTACGAGCAGTACTTC. Full variable domain (remainder filled in from reference TRBV7-9 and TRBJ2-7): DTGVSQNPRHKITKRGQNVTFRCDPISEHNRLYWYRQTLGQGPEFLTYFQNEAQLEKSRLLSDRFSAERPKGSFSTLEIQRTEQGDSAMYLCASRSGTSGDSSYEQYFGPGTRLTVT.

This clonotype was counted a few times. DNA of the CDR3: TGTGCCAGCAGCTTCACATCCGGGGGGGAGCAGTACTTC. It is translated as CASSFTSGGEQYF. V is TRBV7-2 and J is TRBJ2-7, with 7 bases matching TRBD2. Trimming took 3 bases from V and 7 from J; bases not matched to a gene: 6. Germline V gene data show CDR1 as SGHTA and CDR2 as FQGNSA. This CDR3 has 13 residues. Combining the CDR3 with reference TRBV7-2 and TRBJ2-7 gives the whole variable domain GAGVSQSPSNKVTEKGKDVELRCDPISGHTALYWYRQSLGQGLEFLIYFQGNSAPDKSGLPSDRFSAERTGGSVSTLTIQRTQQEDSAVYLCASSFTSGGEQYFGPGTRLTVT.

This clonotype came up a few times. J is TRBJ1-2 and V is TRBV9; no definite D call. Deletions cut 6 bases from V and 0 bases from J, with 3 bases between. This CDR3 comprises 11 residues. Germline V gives CDR1 SGDLS, CDR2 YYNGEE. CDR3 in DNA: TGTGCCAGCACAACTAACTATGGCTACACCTTC. Translated: CASTTNYGYTF.

This clonotype was detected many times. The chain combines TRBV5-1 with TRBJ2-5; TRBD2 might be the D (5 bases). V lost 5 bases to trimming and J lost 1 base, with 9 bases between them. The CDR3 contains 13 residues. The germline CDR1 and CDR2 sequences are SGHRS and YFSETQ. DNA for the CDR3: TGCGCCAGCAGAGGAGGATCCCAAGAGACCCAGTACTTC. Amino acids: CASRGGSQETQYF.

This clonotype turned up a few times. The chain is built from TRBV5-4 and TRBJ2-6; D not resolved. Trimming took off 0 bases at V and 0 bases at J, with 4 bases between the two ends. The CDR3 contains 15 residues. CDR1 and CDR2 from the germline V gene are SGHNT and YYREEE (reference sequence). CDR3 sequence reads: CASSLGYSGANVLTF. In DNA, the CDR3 is TGTGCCAGCAGCTTGGGGTACTCTGGGGCCAACGTCCTGACTTTC.

This clonotype was picked up many times. The CDR3 loop reads CASSLDGYPALQFF. CDR3 coding DNA: TGTGCCAGCAGCTTAGATGGGTATCCGGCGCTGCAGTTCTTC. The chain joins TRBV7-9 to TRBJ2-1; D remains unclear. The V and J ends lost 1 base and 12 bases respectively, with 16 bases between them. Germline lookup yields CDR1 SEHNR and CDR2 FQNEAQ (reference sequence). The CDR3 spans 14 residues.

The table lists this clonotype with a few counts. V and J are TRBV6-2 or TRBV6-3 and TRBJ2-1; 12 bases match TRBD2. The germline V gene has CDR1 MNHEY and CDR2 SVGEGT. CDR3 length: 14 residues. With V trimmed by 7 bases and J by 9 bases, 7 bases remained unmatched. CDR3 in amino acids: CASTASGRATEQFF. As DNA, the CDR3 is TGTGCCAGCACCGCTAGCGGGAGGGCCACTGAGCAGTTCTTC.

This clonotype was counted between two and nine times. The gene calls are TRBV12-3 or TRBV12-4 and TRBJ1-5; D is unclear. Trimming pared 4 bases from V and 3 bases from J, leaving 7 bases between. CDR3 length: 13 amino acids. The DNA for the CDR3 is TGTGCCAGCAGTTACACAGACAATCAGCCCCAGCATTTT. As protein: CASSYTDNQPQHF.

The chain couples TRBV2 to TRBJ1-2; 7 bases line up with TRBD1. V shed 8 bases and J 2 bases; nucleotides not matched to a gene: 11. CDR3 length equals 15 residues. Germline CDR1 is SNHLY and CDR2 is FYNNEI. The DNA of the CDR3 is TGTGCCAGCCATAGTCTTCCGGGACAGAACTATGGCTACACCTTC. This gives the protein CASHSLPGQNYGYTF.

This clonotype was recorded at least ten times. The junction does not match germline at one end; this may be a read error. In DNA form, the CDR3 reads TGTGCCAGTAGTCTAGACGTTGCAACTAATGAAAAACTGTTTTTT. It translates to CASSLDVATNEKLFF. V is TRBV19 and J is TRBJ1-4; no reliable D call. In germline, CDR1 is LNHDA, CDR2 SQIVND (reference sequence). The CDR3 contains 15 residues.

This clonotype was found a few times. CDR3 sequence (DNA): TGCAGTGCTAGAGAATGGACTAGCGGGAATGAGCAGTTCTTC. Translation: CSAREWTSGNEQFF. This chain links TRBV20-1 with TRBJ2-1, with TRBD2 identical over 11 bases. CDR3 length equals 14 residues. Germline CDR1 and CDR2: DFQATT and SNEGSKA (reference sequence). Trimming removed 0 bases from V and 7 bases from J; junction bases left unmatched: 2.

By sample share, this clonotype is medium-sized (0.01 to 0.1%). This chain uses TRBV12-5 with TRBJ2-1; 8 positions match TRBD1. The length of the CDR3 is 15 residues. The V segment lost 4 bases and the J segment 5 bases; nucleotides outside the gene matches: 7. Per germline, CDR1 LGHNT and CDR2 FRNRAP. The CDR3 coding sequence is TGTGCTAGTGGTTCCCCCCAGGGGGCGGACAATGAGCAGTTCTTC. This encodes CASGSPQGADNEQFF.

This clonotype was counted between two and nine times. The CDR3 region is CSARSGGEQETQYF. CDR3 DNA sequence: TGCAGTGCTAGATCGGGAGGGGAACAAGAGACCCAGTACTTC. The chain links TRBV20-1 to TRBJ2-5; 8 bases line up with TRBD2. There are 14 residues in the CDR3. Germline assignment: CDR1 DFQATT and CDR2 SNEGSKA (reference sequence). V trimming: 2 bases; J trimming: 2 bases; junction bases outside the gene matches: 4.

This clonotype was seen ten or more times. The chain is built from TRBV11-2 and TRBJ2-1; D unclear. The length of the CDR3 is 12 residues. Germline V gene data show CDR1 as SGHAT and CDR2 as FQNNGV. V was pared by 5 bases and J by 8 bases, with 10 bases between. The CDR3 spells CASSQTGDEQFF. In DNA form, the CDR3 reads TGTGCCAGCAGCCAGACTGGGGATGAGCAGTTCTTC.

CDR3 residues: CASSQGTGSTDTQYF. Here the CDR3 DNA reads TGTGCCAGCAGTCAGGGAACAGGGAGCACAGATACGCAGTATTTT. The chain has TRBV12-3 or TRBV12-4 and TRBJ2-3, with a possible D match to TRBD1 (6 bases). Trimming took 5 bases from V and 0 from J, leaving 12 bases between them. The CDR3 is 15 amino acids.

This clonotype was observed a handful of times. This rearrangement joins TRBV5-1 to TRBJ2-3, with TRBD2 identical over 14 bases. Germline assignment: CDR1 SGHRS and CDR2 YFSETQ. The junction had 11 bases not matched to a gene; V was cut back by 4 bases and J by 4 bases. The CDR3 sequence is 18 residues long. CDR3 sequence (DNA): TGCGCCAGCAGCCTCACATCGGGACTAGCGGGAGTTGCAGATACGCAGTATTTT. Translated: CASSLTSGLAGVADTQYF.